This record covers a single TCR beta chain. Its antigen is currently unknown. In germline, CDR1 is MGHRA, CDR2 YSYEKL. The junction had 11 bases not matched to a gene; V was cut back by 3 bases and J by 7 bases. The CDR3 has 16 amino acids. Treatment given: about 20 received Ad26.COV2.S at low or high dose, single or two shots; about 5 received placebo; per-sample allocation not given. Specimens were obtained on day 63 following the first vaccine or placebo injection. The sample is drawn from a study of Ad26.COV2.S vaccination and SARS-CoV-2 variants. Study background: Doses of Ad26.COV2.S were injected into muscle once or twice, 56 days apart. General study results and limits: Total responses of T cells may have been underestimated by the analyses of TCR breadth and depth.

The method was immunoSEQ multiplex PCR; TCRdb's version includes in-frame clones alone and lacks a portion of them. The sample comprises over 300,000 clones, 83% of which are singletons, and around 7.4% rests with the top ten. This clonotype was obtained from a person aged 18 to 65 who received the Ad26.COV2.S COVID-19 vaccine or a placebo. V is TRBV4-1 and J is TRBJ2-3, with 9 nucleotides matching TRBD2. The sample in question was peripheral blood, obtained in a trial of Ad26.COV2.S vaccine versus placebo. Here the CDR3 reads CASSHPLAGDGNTQYF. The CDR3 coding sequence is TGCGCCAGCAGCCACCCACTAGCGGGCGACGGAAATACGCAGTATTTT.